This T cell receptor beta chain was captured by sequencing in a study of blood T cell repertoires in COVID-19. The CDR3 has 15 amino acids. Germline CDR1 and CDR2: LNHDA and SQIVND (reference sequence). Trimming removed 4 bases from V and 0 bases from J, with 12 bases in between. Only in-frame clones appear in the TCRdb table, and some are missing; sequencing was by immunoSEQ multiplex PCR. The table records roughly 40,000 clones, 85% to 95% of them present only once. The chain employs TRBV19 and TRBJ1-1; D is undetermined. This TCR was recovered from a human donor in a cohort sampled during active COVID-19. Specimen: peripheral blood. The CDR3 DNA sequence: TGTGCCAGTAGTAGAGGTGGGAGCATGAACACTGAAGCTTTCTTT. Translated: CASSRGGSMNTEAFF.